This T cell receptor beta chain originates from a study of blood T cell repertoires in COVID-19. J gave up 1 base and V 4 bases, and 14 bases lay outside the gene matches. CDR1 and CDR2 (germline): SGHNT, YYREEE (reference sequence). The CDR3 is made up of 18 amino acids. Clones were read by immunoSEQ multiplex PCR, and TCRdb kept only the in-frame ones, dropping some. The data contain about 99,000 clones, roughly 90% of them singletons. The chain carries TRBV5-4 and TRBJ1-3, with TRBD1 matching over 7 bases. The clonotype originates from a human donor in a cohort sampled during active COVID-19. The sequencing input was peripheral blood. The CDR3 nucleotides read TGTGCCAGCAGCCGGTTGGCAGGGGGGCAGGGGTCTGGAAACACCATATATTTT. Its protein product is CASSRLAGGQGSGNTIYF. The full variable domain, with the rest looked up from reference TRBV5-4 and TRBJ1-3, is ETGVTQSPTHLIKTRGQQVTLRCSSQSGHNTVSWYQQALGQGPQFIFQYYREEENGRGNFPPRFSGLQFPNYSSELNVNALELDDSALYLCASSRLAGGQGSGNTIYFGEGSWLTVV.